Listed below are T cell receptor beta chains from one sample, sequenced in a study of glioma-infiltrating T cells. TCRdb recomputed calls from the multiplex PCR reads with MiXCR, one row per CDR3 protein. The top ten hold 20% of the sample, which has 150,000 to 200,000 distinct CDR3 sequences, about 32% seen once. The sequencing sample was made of glioma tissue, nonneoplastic brain tissue, or PBMCs (not recorded which). Every receptor here comes from a human donor with low-grade glioma or glioblastoma, undergoing nonglioma brain surgery, or in good health (not recorded which). The CDR3 runs from the conserved cysteine through the conserved F or W. D genes are given only for firm matches. Not all rows give a size; the values are once, few, many and, for expanded clones, a class.

clone size	CDR3 length	V gene	J gene	D gene	CDR3 protein	CDR3 DNA
.	19	TRBV4-1	TRBJ2-2	TRBD2	CASSQTGLAGAANTGELFF	TGCGCCAGCAGCCAAACTGGACTAGCGGGAGCGGCGAACACCGGGGAGCTGTTTTTT
many	14	TRBV10-3	TRBJ1-5	.	CAISGQTGIGPQHF	TGTGCCATCAGTGGACAAACAGGGATAGGGCCCCAGCATTTT
many	12	TRBV9	TRBJ1-5	.	CASRMGNQPQHF	TGTGCCAGCAGAATGGGCAATCAGCCCCAGCATTTT
.	13	TRBV5-6	TRBJ1-1	.	CASSLDISASAFF	TGTGCCAGCAGCTTGGACATCTCCGCGTCGGCTTTCTTT
many	10	TRBV7-2	TRBJ2-1	.	CASSYNEQFF	TGTGCCAGCAGCTACAATGAGCAGTTCTTC
many	13	TRBV7-9	TRBJ2-5	.	CASSSGTEETQYF	TGTGCCAGCAGCTCCGGGACCGAAGAGACCCAGTACTTC
.	14	TRBV5-5	TRBJ2-3	.	CASSLVPDADTQYF	TGTGCCAGCAGCTTGGTGCCCGACGCTGATACGCAGTATTTT
.	17	TRBV29-1	TRBJ2-1	.	CSVEDLGDVASYNEQFF	TGCAGCGTTGAAGATCTTGGTGATGTAGCTTCCTACAATGAGCAGTTCTTC
many	13	TRBV28	TRBJ2-7	.	CASRLNSAGEQYF	TGTGCCAGCAGACTTAACTCAGCTGGGGAGCAGTACTTC
.	16	TRBV10-3	TRBJ2-7	TRBD2	CAISDQGSGRRYEQYF	TGTGCCATCAGTGACCAGGGGAGCGGGAGAAGGTACGAGCAGTACTTC
.	20	TRBV4-1	TRBJ2-7	TRBD2	CASSRVYSTRLAGRGYEQYF	TGCGCCAGCAGCCGAGTATATAGTACCCGGCTAGCGGGAAGGGGCTACGAGCAGTACTTC
many	15	TRBV10-3	TRBJ1-1	TRBD1	CAIRTPGTANTEAFF	TGTGCCATCAGGACACCCGGGACAGCGAACACTGAAGCTTTCTTT
few	14	TRBV5-1	TRBJ2-5	.	CASSTVSGQETQYF	TGCGCCAGCAGCACGGTGAGCGGTCAAGAGACCCAGTACTTC
many	16	TRBV6-1	TRBJ2-1	TRBD2	CASGEEPTSGYNEQFF	TGTGCCAGTGGGGAAGAGCCAACTAGCGGATACAATGAGCAGTTCTTC
.	13	TRBV6-1	TRBJ2-3	.	CASSIGITYMQYF	TGTGCCAGCAGCATCGGTATTACATATATGCAGTATTTT
many	13	TRBV20-1	TRBJ2-5	TRBD2	CSAEGGLRETQYF	TGCAGTGCCGAGGGAGGGCTAAGGGAGACCCAGTACTTC
.	15	TRBV12-3/TRBV12-4	TRBJ1-2	TRBD1	CASRIPGQGNYGYTF	TGTGCCAGCAGGATCCCGGGACAGGGAAACTATGGCTACACCTTC
many	16	TRBV15	TRBJ2-7	TRBD2	CATSRETSGRMGEQYF	TGTGCCACCAGCAGAGAGACTAGCGGGAGAATGGGGGAGCAGTACTTC
many	13	TRBV3-1	TRBJ1-5	TRBD1	CASSRGGWEPQHF	TGTGCCAGCAGTCGAGGGGGCTGGGAGCCCCAGCATTTT
many	17	TRBV4-2	TRBJ2-3	.	CASSALLTGAGTDTQYF	TGTGCCAGCAGCGCACTCTTGACGGGAGCTGGTACAGATACGCAGTATTTT
.	16	TRBV10-3	TRBJ2-5	TRBD2	CAISAGTSGQQETQYF	TGTGCCATCAGTGCGGGGACTAGCGGGCAACAAGAGACCCAGTACTTC
many	15	TRBV6-1	TRBJ2-5	TRBD2	CASRDAGEDQETQYF	TGTGCCAGCAGAGACGCGGGAGAGGACCAAGAGACCCAGTACTTC
many	13	TRBV7-2	TRBJ2-7	.	CASSPYGPYEQYF	TGTGCCAGCAGCCCGTACGGCCCCTACGAGCAGTACTTC
few	13	TRBV12-3/TRBV12-4	TRBJ1-6	.	CASSLEVNSPLHF	TGTGCCAGCAGTTTAGAAGTGAATTCACCCCTCCACTTT
many	13	TRBV29-1	TRBJ1-1	.	CSVEPQGNTEAFF	TGCAGCGTTGAACCTCAGGGGAACACTGAAGCTTTCTTT
many	17	TRBV4-1	TRBJ2-1	TRBD1	CASSQVFPGQAYNEQFF	TGCGCCAGCAGCCAAGTCTTCCCGGGACAGGCTTACAATGAGCAGTTCTTC
.	14	TRBV5-4	TRBJ2-3	.	CATSRESSTDTQYF	TGTGCCACCAGCAGGGAGAGTAGCACAGATACGCAGTATTTT
many	13	TRBV20-1	TRBJ1-1	.	CSAPKGGNTEAFF	TGCAGTGCGCCGAAGGGGGGAAACACTGAAGCTTTCTTT
many	14	TRBV10-3	TRBJ2-3	.	CATVTSLSTDTQYF	TGTGCCACCGTGACTAGTCTGAGCACAGATACGCAGTATTTT
.	16	TRBV5-1	TRBJ2-3	TRBD2	CASSLATSGNTDTQYF	TGCGCCAGCAGCTTGGCCACTAGCGGGAACACAGATACGCAGTATTTT
many	14	TRBV4-3	TRBJ2-3	.	CASSQTGFEDTQYF	TGCGCCAGCAGCCAAACAGGCTTTGAAGATACGCAGTATTTT
many	17	TRBV20-1	TRBJ2-1	TRBD2	CSARRMHGGGTYNEQFF	TGCAGTGCTAGAAGGATGCATGGGGGAGGGACTTACAATGAGCAGTTCTTC
.	13	TRBV5-4	TRBJ2-1	.	CASSAGTSLEQFF	TGTGCCAGCAGCGCCGGGACTTCCCTAGAGCAGTTCTTC
.	15	TRBV6-1	TRBJ1-1	.	CASSNAGTASTEGFF	TGTGCCAGCAGTAACGCCGGGACCGCGAGCACTGAAGGTTTCTTT
many	15	TRBV7-9	TRBJ2-5	.	CASSRTGTDGETQYF	TGTGCCAGCAGCCGGACCGGGACCGACGGAGAGACCCAGTACTTC
.	14	TRBV5-1	TRBJ2-4	.	CASSLGSGSDIQYF	TGCGCCAGCAGCTTGGGTTCCGGATCAGACATTCAGTACTTC
.	14	TRBV3-1	TRBJ2-5	TRBD2	CASSPTSGQETQYF	TGTGCCAGCAGCCCGACTAGCGGCCAAGAGACCCAGTACTTC
few	14	TRBV27	TRBJ1-2	TRBD1	CASSPRTGGYGYTF	TGTGCCAGCAGTCCGCGGACAGGGGGCTATGGCTACACCTTC
.	17	TRBV10-3	TRBJ2-6	TRBD1	CAISPGQGAPGANVLTF	TGTGCCATCAGCCCGGGACAGGGGGCGCCTGGGGCCAACGTCCTGACTTTC
many	13	TRBV20-1	TRBJ1-1	.	CSVPGGGRTEAFF	TGCAGTGTTCCGGGGGGGGGACGCACTGAAGCTTTCTTT
few	13	TRBV11-2	TRBJ2-3	TRBD2	CAIAAGGADTQYF	TGTGCCATTGCCGCGGGAGGAGCAGATACGCAGTATTTT
.	15	TRBV9	TRBJ2-3	.	CASSVGGLAGDTQYF	TGTGCCAGCAGCGTAGGAGGTTTGGCGGGGGATACGCAGTATTTT
many	12	TRBV24-1	TRBJ1-4	.	CATSVSDEKLFF	TGTGCCACCAGTGTGTCGGATGAAAAACTGTTTTTT
.	14	TRBV4-3	TRBJ1-6	.	CASSQDHNRSPLHF	TGCGCCAGCAGCCAAGATCACAACCGCTCACCCCTCCACTTT
many	13	TRBV12-5	TRBJ2-3	.	CASGDWSTDTQYF	TGTGCTAGTGGGGACTGGAGCACAGATACGCAGTATTTT
.	12	TRBV29-1	TRBJ1-4	.	CSFGGANEKLFF	TGCAGCTTTGGCGGGGCCAATGAAAAACTGTTTTTT
.	11	TRBV12-5	TRBJ2-7	.	CASGLAYEQYF	TGTGCTAGTGGTTTGGCCTACGAGCAGTACTTC
many	15	TRBV7-8	TRBJ1-2	TRBD1	CASSQTDRGFYGYTF	TGTGCCAGCAGCCAGACCGACAGGGGATTCTATGGCTACACCTTC
many	16	TRBV20-1	TRBJ1-5	.	CSAVSLKLGVGQPQHF	TGCAGTGCAGTCAGCCTCAAACTCGGTGTGGGTCAGCCCCAGCATTTT
.	17	TRBV7-2	TRBJ2-7	TRBD2	CASSTRTLAGVRYEQYF	TGTGCCAGCAGCACCAGAACACTAGCGGGAGTTAGGTACGAGCAGTACTTC
many	14	TRBV4-3	TRBJ2-7	TRBD1	CASSLDRGPYEQYF	TGCGCCAGCAGCCTGGACAGGGGCCCCTACGAGCAGTACTTC
few	13	TRBV19	TRBJ2-5	.	CASRDPGKETQYF	TGCGCCAGCCGAGATCCAGGGAAAGAGACCCAGTACTTC
many	15	TRBV6-4	TRBJ2-7	TRBD2	CASSVSASGTYEQYF	TGTGCCAGCAGTGTATCGGCTAGCGGCACCTACGAGCAGTACTTC
few	14	TRBV9	TRBJ1-2	TRBD1	CASSVGQGLGGYTF	TGTGCCAGCAGCGTTGGACAGGGGCTGGGGGGCTACACCTTC
many	15	TRBV4-3	TRBJ2-3	.	CASSQLSGGADTQYF	TGCGCCAGCAGCCAACTTAGCGGCGGGGCAGATACGCAGTATTTT
.	12	TRBV20-1	TRBJ2-5	.	CSARVREETQYF	TGCAGTGCTAGAGTTAGGGAGGAGACGCAGTACTTC
.	14	TRBV4-1	TRBJ2-7	TRBD2	CASSQDGGVYEQYF	TGCGCCAGCAGCCAAGACGGGGGGGTCTACGAGCAGTACTTC
.	13	TRBV29-1	TRBJ2-1	.	CSGHISSYNEQFF	TGCAGCGGCCATATAAGCTCCTACAATGAGCAGTTCTTC
many	14	TRBV7-9	TRBJ1-2	TRBD1	CASSFRDRAYGYTF	TGTGCCAGCAGCTTCAGGGACAGGGCCTATGGCTACACCTTC
.	16	TRBV27	TRBJ2-3	.	CAGSRGLAGFADTQYF	TGCGCCGGCAGTCGCGGTCTGGCGGGTTTCGCGGATACGCAGTATTTT